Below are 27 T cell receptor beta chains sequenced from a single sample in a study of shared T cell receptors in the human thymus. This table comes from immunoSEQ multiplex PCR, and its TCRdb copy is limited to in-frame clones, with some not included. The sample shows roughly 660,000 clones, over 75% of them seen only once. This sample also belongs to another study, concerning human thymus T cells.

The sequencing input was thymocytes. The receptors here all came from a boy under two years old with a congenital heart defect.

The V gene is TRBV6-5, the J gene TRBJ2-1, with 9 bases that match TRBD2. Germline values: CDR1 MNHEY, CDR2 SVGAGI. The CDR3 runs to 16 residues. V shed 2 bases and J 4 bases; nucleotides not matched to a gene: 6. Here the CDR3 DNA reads TGTGCCAGCAGTTACGGTCTAGCGGGACTATACAATGAGCAGTTCTTC. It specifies CASSYGLAGLYNEQFF.

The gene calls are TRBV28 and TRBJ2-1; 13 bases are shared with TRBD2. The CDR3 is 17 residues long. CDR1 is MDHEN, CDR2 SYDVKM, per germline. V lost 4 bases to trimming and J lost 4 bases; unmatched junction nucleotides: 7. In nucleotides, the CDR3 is TGTGCCAGCAGTTCCGCGACTAGCGGGGGGCCGTACAATGAGCAGTTCTTC. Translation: CASSSATSGGPYNEQFF.

CDR3 bases: TGCAGTGCTAGGGGACACAACGAGCAGTACTTC. The encoded protein is CSARGHNEQYF. The rearrangement links TRBV20-1 to TRBJ2-7; TRBD1 might be the D (6 bases). V was clipped by 3 bases and J by 5 bases, with 8 bases between them. Germline V gene data show CDR1 as DFQATT and CDR2 as SNEGSKA (reference sequence). This CDR3 contains 11 residues.

CDR3 DNA sequence: TGTGCCAGCAGTCCCGGACTAGCCGCCAATGAGCAGTTCTTC. Its protein product is CASSPGLAANEQFF. This rearrangement joins TRBV14 to TRBJ2-1; 8 nucleotides agree with TRBD2. This CDR3 comprises 14 residues. Germline loops: CDR1 SGHDN, CDR2 FVKESK. J was trimmed by 6 bases and V by 6 bases; bases with no gene match: 7. Supplemented by reference TRBV14 and TRBJ2-1, the full variable domain reads EAGVTQFPSHSVIEKGQTVTLRCDPISGHDNLYWYRRVMGKEIKFLLHFVKESKQDESGMPNNRFLAERTGGTYSTLKVQPAELEDSGVYFCASSPGLAANEQFFGPGTRLTVL.

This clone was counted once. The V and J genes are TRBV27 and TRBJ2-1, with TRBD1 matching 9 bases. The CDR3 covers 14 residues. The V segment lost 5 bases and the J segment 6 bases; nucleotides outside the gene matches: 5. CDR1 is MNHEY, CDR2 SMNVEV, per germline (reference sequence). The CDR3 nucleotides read TGTGCCAGCAGTAACGGGACAGGGTCCAATGAGCAGTTCTTC. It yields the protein CASSNGTGSNEQFF.

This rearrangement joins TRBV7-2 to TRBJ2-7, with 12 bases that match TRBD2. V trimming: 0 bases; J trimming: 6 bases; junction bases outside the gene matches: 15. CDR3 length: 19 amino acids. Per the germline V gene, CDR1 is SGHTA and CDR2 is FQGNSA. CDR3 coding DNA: TGTGCCAGCAGCTTAGCGCCGAGACTAGCGGGAGAACGTCCTTTCGAGCAGTACTTC. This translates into CASSLAPRLAGERPFEQYF.

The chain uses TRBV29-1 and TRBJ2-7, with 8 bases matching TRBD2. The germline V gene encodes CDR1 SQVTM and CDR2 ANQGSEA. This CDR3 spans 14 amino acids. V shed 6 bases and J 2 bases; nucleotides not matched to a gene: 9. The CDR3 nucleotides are TGCAGCGTCAGCGTAGCGGGAATGACCTACGAGCAGTACTTC. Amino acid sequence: CSVSVAGMTYEQYF.

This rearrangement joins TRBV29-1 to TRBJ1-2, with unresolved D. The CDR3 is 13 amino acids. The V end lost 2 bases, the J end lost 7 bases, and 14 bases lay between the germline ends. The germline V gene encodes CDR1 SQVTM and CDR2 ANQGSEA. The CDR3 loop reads CSVETLFRGGYTF. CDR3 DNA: TGCAGCGTTGAAACTTTATTTCGTGGTGGCTACACCTTC.

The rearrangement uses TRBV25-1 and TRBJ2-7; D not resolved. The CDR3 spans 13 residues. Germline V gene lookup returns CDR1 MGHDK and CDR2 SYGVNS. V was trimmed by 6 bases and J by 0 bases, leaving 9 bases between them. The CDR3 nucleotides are TGTGCCAGCAGGTGGTCGAGCTCCTACGAGCAGTACTTC. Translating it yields CASRWSSSYEQYF.

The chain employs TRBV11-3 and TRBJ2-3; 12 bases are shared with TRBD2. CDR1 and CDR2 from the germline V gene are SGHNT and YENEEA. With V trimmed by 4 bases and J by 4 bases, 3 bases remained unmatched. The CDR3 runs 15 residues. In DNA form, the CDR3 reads TGTGCCAGCAGCTCGACTAGCGGGAGCCCAGATACGCAGTATTTT. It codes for CASSSTSGSPDTQYF.

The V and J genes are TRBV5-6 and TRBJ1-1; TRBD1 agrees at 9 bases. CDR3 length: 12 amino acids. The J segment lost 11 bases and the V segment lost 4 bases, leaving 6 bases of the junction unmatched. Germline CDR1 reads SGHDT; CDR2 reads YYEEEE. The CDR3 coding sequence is TGTGCCAGCAGCGAAGGGACAGGGTGGGCTTTCTTT. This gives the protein CASSEGTGWAFF. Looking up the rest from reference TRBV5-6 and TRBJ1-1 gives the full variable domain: DAGVTQSPTHLIKTRGQQVTLRCSPKSGHDTVSWYQQALGQGPQFIFQYYEEEERQRGNFPDRFSGHQFPNYSSELNVNALLLGDSALYLCASSEGTGWAFFGQGTRLTVV.

The CDR3 nucleotides are TGTGCCAGCAACCGGGACAGGGGGCCTAACTATGGCTACACCTTC. Protein: CASNRDRGPNYGYTF. This rearrangement joins TRBV25-1 to TRBJ1-2, with 12 bases fitting TRBD1. V was clipped by 7 bases and J by 0 bases; unmatched bases: 3. Germline CDR1 is MGHDK and CDR2 is SYGVNS. The CDR3 is 15 amino acids.

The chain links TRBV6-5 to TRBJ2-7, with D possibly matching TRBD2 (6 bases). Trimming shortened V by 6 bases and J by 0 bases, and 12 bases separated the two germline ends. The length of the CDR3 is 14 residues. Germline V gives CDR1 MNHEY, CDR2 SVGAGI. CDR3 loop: CASRLAASSYEQYF. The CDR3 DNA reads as TGTGCCAGCAGATTAGCGGCCAGCTCCTACGAGCAGTACTTC.

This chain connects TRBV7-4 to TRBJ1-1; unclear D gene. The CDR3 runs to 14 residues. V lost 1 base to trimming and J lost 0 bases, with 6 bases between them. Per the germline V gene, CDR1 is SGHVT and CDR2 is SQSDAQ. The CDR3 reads CASSLGRMNTEAFF. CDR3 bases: TGTGCCAGCAGCTTAGGTCGTATGAACACTGAAGCTTTCTTT.

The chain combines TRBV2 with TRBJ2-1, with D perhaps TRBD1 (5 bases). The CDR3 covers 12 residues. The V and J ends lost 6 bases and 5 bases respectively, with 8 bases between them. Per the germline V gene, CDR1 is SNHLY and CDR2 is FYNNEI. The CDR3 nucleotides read TGTGCCAGCAGGACAGCAAACAATGAGCAGTTCTTC. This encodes CASRTANNEQFF.

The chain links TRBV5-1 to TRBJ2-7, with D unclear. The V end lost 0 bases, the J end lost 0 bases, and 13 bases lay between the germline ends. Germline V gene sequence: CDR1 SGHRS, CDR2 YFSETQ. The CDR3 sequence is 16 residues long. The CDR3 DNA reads TGCGCCAGCAGCTTGGAGCCGCCCTCTAGCTCCTACGAGCAGTACTTC. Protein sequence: CASSLEPPSSSYEQYF.

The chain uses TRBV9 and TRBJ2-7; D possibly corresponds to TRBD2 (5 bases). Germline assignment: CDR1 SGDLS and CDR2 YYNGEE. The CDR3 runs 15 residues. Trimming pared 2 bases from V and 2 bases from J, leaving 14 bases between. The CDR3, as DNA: TGTGCCAGCAGCGTTCACCCGGGATCCCCCTACGAGCAGTACTTC. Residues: CASSVHPGSPYEQYF.

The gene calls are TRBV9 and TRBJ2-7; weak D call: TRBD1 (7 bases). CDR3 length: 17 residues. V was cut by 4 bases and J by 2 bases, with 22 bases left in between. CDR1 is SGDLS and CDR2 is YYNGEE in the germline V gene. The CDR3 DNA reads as TGTGCCAGCAGCCCCCGCGGGACAGCCCCTAGCCCCTACGAGCAGTACTTC. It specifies CASSPRGTAPSPYEQYF.

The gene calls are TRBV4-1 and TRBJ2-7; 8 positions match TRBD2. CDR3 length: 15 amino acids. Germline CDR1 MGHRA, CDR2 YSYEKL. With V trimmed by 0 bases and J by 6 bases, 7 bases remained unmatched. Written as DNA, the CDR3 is TGCGCCAGCAGCCAAGATAAGACCCTAGCGGGCGAGCAGTACTTC. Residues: CASSQDKTLAGEQYF.

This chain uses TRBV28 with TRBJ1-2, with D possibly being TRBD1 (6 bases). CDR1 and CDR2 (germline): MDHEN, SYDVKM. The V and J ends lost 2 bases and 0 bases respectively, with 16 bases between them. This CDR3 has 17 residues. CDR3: CASSLALSDRPNYGYTF. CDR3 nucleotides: TGTGCCAGCAGTTTAGCCCTCAGTGACAGGCCTAACTATGGCTACACCTTC.

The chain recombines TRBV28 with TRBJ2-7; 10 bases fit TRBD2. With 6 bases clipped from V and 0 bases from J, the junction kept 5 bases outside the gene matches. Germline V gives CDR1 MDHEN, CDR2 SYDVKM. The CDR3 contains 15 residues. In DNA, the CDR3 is TGTGCCAGCAGGGGAACTAGCGGGAACTCCTACGAGCAGTACTTC. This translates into CASRGTSGNSYEQYF.

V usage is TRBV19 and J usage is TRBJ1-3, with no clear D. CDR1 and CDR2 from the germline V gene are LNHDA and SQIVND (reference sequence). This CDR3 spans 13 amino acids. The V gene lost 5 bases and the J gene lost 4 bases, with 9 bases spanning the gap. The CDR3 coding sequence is TGTGCCAGTAGTCCCGAAGCGGGAAACACCATATATTTT. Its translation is CASSPEAGNTIYF. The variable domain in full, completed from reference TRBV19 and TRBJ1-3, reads DGGITQSPKYLFRKEGQNVTLSCEQNLNHDAMYWYRQDPGQGLRLIYYSQIVNDFQKGDIAEGYSVSREKKESFPLTVTSAQKNPTAFYLCASSPEAGNTIYFGEGSWLTVV.

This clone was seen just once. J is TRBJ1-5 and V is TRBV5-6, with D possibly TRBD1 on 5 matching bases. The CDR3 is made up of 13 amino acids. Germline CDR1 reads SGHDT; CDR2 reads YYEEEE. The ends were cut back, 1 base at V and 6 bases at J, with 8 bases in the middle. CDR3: CASSLSQGQPQHF. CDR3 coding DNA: TGTGCCAGCAGCTTGTCGCAGGGTCAGCCCCAGCATTTT.

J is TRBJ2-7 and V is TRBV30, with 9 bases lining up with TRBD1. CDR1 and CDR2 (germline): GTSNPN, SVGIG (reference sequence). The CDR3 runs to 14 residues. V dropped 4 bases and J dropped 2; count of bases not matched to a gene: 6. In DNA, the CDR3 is TGTGCCTGGACTGACAGGGGGAGGCCCTACGAGCAGTACTTC. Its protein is CAWTDRGRPYEQYF.

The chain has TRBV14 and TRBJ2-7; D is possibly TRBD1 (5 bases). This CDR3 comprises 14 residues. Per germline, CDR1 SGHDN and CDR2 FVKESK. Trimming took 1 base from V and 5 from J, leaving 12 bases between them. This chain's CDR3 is CASSQATEPDEQYF. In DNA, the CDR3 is TGTGCCAGCAGCCAAGCGACAGAGCCGGACGAGCAGTACTTC.

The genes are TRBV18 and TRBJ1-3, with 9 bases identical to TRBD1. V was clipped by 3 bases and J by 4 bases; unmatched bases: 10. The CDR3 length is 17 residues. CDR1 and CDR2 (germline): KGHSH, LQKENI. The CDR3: CASSPTRDRANGNTIYF. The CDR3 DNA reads TGTGCCAGCTCACCGACTAGGGACAGGGCGAACGGAAACACCATATATTTT.

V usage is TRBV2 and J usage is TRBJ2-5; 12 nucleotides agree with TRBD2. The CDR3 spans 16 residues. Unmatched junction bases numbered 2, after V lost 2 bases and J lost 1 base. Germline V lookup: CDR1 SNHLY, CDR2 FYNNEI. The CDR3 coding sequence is TGTGCCAGCAGTGAAACTAGCGGGGGGATCCAAGAGACCCAGTACTTC. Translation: CASSETSGGIQETQYF.